This T cell receptor (beta chain) was recorded in a study of T cells after posttransplantation cyclophosphamide. About this clone itself: As yet, its antigen is unknown.

V gave up 0 bases and J gave up 0 bases; unmatched junction bases: 4. Per germline, CDR1 SGHDT and CDR2 YYEEEE. This CDR3 has 16 amino acids. Study conclusions and caveats: TRB overlap between skin or GI tissue T cells and blood was limited. Recipient CMV seropositivity and CMV reactivation strongly tracked TRB clonality.

Using immunoSEQ multiplex PCR, the repertoire was profiled, and TCRdb retains in-frame clones only, with some absent. Of almost 10,000 clones in the sample, around 89% were seen once. Methotrexate plus calcineurin inhibitor accompanied controls' myeloablative marrow transplants; sampling was 1 year later. The specimen comprised PBMCs, sampled around 450 days after allogeneic stem cell transplant with calcineurin inhibitor and methotrexate. The chain couples TRBV5-6 to TRBJ1-1; 8 bases map to TRBD1. The receptor was derived from a male patient aged 50 or older who received an allogeneic stem cell transplant from an unrelated donor, was CMV-positive, and had chronic GVHD only. Part of the T cell pool may stem from the graft donor. CDR3: CASSLVGQGLNTEAFF. CDR3 nucleotides: TGTGCCAGCAGCTTGGTAGGACAGGGCCTGAACACTGAAGCTTTCTTT.